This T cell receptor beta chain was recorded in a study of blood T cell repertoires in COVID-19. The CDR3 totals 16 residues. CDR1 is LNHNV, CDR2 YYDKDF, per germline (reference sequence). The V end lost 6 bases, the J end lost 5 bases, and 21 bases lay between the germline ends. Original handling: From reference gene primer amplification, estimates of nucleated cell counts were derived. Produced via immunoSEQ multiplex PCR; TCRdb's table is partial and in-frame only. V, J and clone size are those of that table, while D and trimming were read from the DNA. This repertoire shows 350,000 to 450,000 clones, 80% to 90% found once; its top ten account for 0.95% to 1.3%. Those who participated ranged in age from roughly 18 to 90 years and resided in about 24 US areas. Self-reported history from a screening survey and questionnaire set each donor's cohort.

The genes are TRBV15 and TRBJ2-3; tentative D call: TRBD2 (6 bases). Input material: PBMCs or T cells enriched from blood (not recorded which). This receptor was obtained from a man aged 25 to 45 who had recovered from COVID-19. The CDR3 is CATSYWAGPRGDTQYF. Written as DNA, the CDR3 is TGTGCCACCAGTTATTGGGCGGGACCTAGGGGAGATACGCAGTATTTT.